This T cell receptor beta chain was retrieved from a study of cytomegalovirus exposure and HLA in healthy donors. About the study: Most genotyped donors, about 81% of roughly 400, had Caucasian-associated genetic ancestry.

Comments on this clone: Its matching antigen is unknown.

V dropped 5 bases and J dropped 5; count of bases not matched to a gene: 7. CDR1 WSHSY and CDR2 SAAADI come from the germline V gene. The CDR3 totals 14 residues. The PCR used 60 Vbeta and 13 Jbeta primers. Clones were read by immunoSEQ multiplex PCR, and TCRdb kept only the in-frame ones, dropping some. This repertoire shows approximately 150,000 clones, 70% to 80% found once; its top ten account for 1.2% to 1.5%. Study-wide points: For most TCR beta V segments, an earlier analysis put the productive rate at about 87% or about 30% of the time. Cytomegalovirus-associated status was assigned to 164 TCR beta chains. Among immune exposure information, only CMV serostatus was available.

The rearrangement uses TRBV10-2 and TRBJ1-2, with 8 bases fitting TRBD1. The receptor's source is a man between 60 and 70 years old in good health and CMV-seronegative. Input material: PBMCs. CDR3 DNA: TGCGCCAGCAGTCGGACACAGGGGGTTTATGGCTACACCTTC. Protein: CASSRTQGVYGYTF.